Following are 27 T cell receptor beta chains from one sample sequenced in a study of T cell responses to AZD1222 COVID-19 vaccine. Clones were sequenced by immunoSEQ multiplex PCR, and TCRdb holds only the in-frame ones, with some missing. The sample has 120,000 to 150,000 clones, 90% to 95% seen once; the top ten hold roughly 4.6%. The sample in question was peripheral blood, obtained on day 0 of AZD1222 vaccination. These receptors were obtained from an adult in good health.

The chain employs TRBV5-6 and TRBJ1-5; D remains unclear. V lost 1 base to trimming and J lost 3 bases, with 8 bases between them. From germline, CDR1 is SGHDT and CDR2 YYEEEE. The CDR3 spans 14 residues. The CDR3, as DNA: TGTGCCAGCAGCTTGCGGTTCACCAATCAGCCCCAGCATTTT. It encodes CASSLRFTNQPQHF.

The chain recombines TRBV28 with TRBJ2-3; D might be TRBD1 or TRBD2, each matching 5 bases. The germline V and J ends were trimmed by 1 base and 4 bases, with 6 bases remaining between them. Germline V gives CDR1 MDHEN, CDR2 SYDVKM. This CDR3 is built from 13 residues. For the CDR3, the DNA is TGTGCCAGCAGTTTATTGGGGGCAGATACGCAGTATTTT. It codes for CASSLLGADTQYF. The full variable domain, rest sourced from reference TRBV28 and TRBJ2-3, is DVKVTQSSRYLVKRTGEKVFLECVQDMDHENMFWYRQDPGLGLRLIYFSYDVKMKEKGDIPEGYSVSREKKERFSLILESASTNQTSMYLCASSLLGADTQYFGPGTRLTVL.

This chain connects TRBV7-2 to TRBJ2-3, with D uncertain. Germline V CDR1 and CDR2: SGHTA, FQGNSA. Deletions cut 5 bases from V and 4 bases from J, with 13 bases between. The CDR3 spans 14 residues. This CDR3 reads CASSVGPPADTQYF. The DNA of the CDR3 is TGTGCCAGCAGCGTTGGTCCCCCGGCAGATACGCAGTATTTT.

The DNA for the CDR3 is TGTGCCATCAGTCCGGGACAGGGAGAGGGGCAGCCCCAGCATTTT. Its protein product is CAISPGQGEGQPQHF. V and J are TRBV10-3 and TRBJ1-5; 9 positions agree with TRBD1. The CDR3 sequence is 15 residues long. In germline, CDR1 is ENHRY, CDR2 SYGVKD. The J segment lost 7 bases and the V segment lost 5 bases, leaving 9 bases of the junction unmatched.

This chain connects TRBV27 to TRBJ1-1; D may be TRBD1 (5 bases). CDR3 length: 14 residues. From germline, CDR1 is MNHEY and CDR2 SMNVEV (reference sequence). V was pared by 3 bases and J by 5 bases, with 13 bases between. CDR3 bases: TGTGCCAGCAGTTTGTCTAGGGGCTGGACTGAAGCTTTCTTT. Translated, it gives CASSLSRGWTEAFF.

The chain has TRBV4-1 and TRBJ2-7, with a weak D call TRBD2 (6 bases). Germline V lookup: CDR1 MGHRA, CDR2 YSYEKL. The CDR3 is made up of 16 amino acids. V was pared by 1 base and J by 3 bases, with 16 bases between. CDR3 nucleotide sequence: TGCGCCAGCAGCCAAGGAGAGTCGGGAGTCTTCTACGAGCAGTACTTC. The encoded protein is CASSQGESGVFYEQYF.

The chain links TRBV28 to TRBJ1-2, with TRBD1 as a possible D gene (6 bases). Trimming shortened V by 6 bases and J by 2 bases, and 10 bases separated the two germline ends. Germline-derived CDR1 and CDR2 are MDHEN and SYDVKM. This CDR3 contains 13 residues. CDR3 protein: CASRLGGNYGYTF. Written as DNA, the CDR3 is TGTGCCAGCAGACTAGGGGGGAACTATGGCTACACCTTC.

This clone is a singleton in its sample. This chain uses TRBV7-3 with TRBJ2-3; 7 nucleotides agree with TRBD2. V was pared by 2 bases and J by 0 bases, with 5 bases of the junction left unmatched. Germline V lookup: CDR1 SGHTA, CDR2 FQGTGA. This CDR3 region has 16 residues. The CDR3 spells CASSLGNSGSTDTQYF. The CDR3 DNA is TGTGCCAGCAGCTTAGGCAATAGCGGGAGCACAGATACGCAGTATTTT.

The chain combines TRBV18 with TRBJ2-5; a weak D match, TRBD1 (5 bases). Trimming shortened V by 3 bases and J by 4 bases, and 15 bases separated the two germline ends. The germline V gene has CDR1 KGHSH and CDR2 LQKENI. The CDR3 is 15 residues long. The CDR3 sequence: CASSPAAKRGETQYF. DNA for the CDR3: TGTGCCAGCTCACCTGCCGCAAAAAGGGGAGAGACCCAGTACTTC. The full variable domain, rest sourced from reference TRBV18 and TRBJ2-5, is NAGVMQNPRHLVRRRGQEARLRCSPMKGHSHVYWYRQLPEEGLKFMVYLQKENIIDESGMPKERFSAEFPKEGPSILRIQQVVRGDSAAYFCASSPAAKRGETQYFGPGTRLLVL.

CDR3 DNA sequence: TGTGTCACCACTCAACAGGGGTACCAGAACACCGGGGAGCTGTTTTTT. It yields the protein CVTTQQGYQNTGELFF. The gene calls are TRBV7-9 and TRBJ2-2; 7 bases are a match to TRBD1. The CDR3 extends over 16 amino acids. From germline, CDR1 is SEHNR and CDR2 FQNEAQ (reference sequence).

The V gene is TRBV28, the J gene TRBJ1-5; D is possibly TRBD1 (6 bases). Deletions cut 8 bases from V and 5 bases from J, with 13 bases between. Germline-derived CDR1 and CDR2 are MDHEN and SYDVKM. The CDR3 has 13 residues. As DNA, the CDR3 is TGTGCCAGCCTAGGGGGAATCTATCAGCCCCAGCATTTT. It encodes CASLGGIYQPQHF. The complete variable domain, with remaining parts taken from reference TRBV28 and TRBJ1-5, reads DVKVTQSSRYLVKRTGEKVFLECVQDMDHENMFWYRQDPGLGLRLIYFSYDVKMKEKGDIPEGYSVSREKKERFSLILESASTNQTSMYLCASLGGIYQPQHFGDGTRLSIL.

This rearrangement joins TRBV2 to TRBJ2-5, with D tentatively TRBD1 (5 bases). CDR1 and CDR2 (germline): SNHLY, FYNNEI. Trimming removed 3 bases from V and 2 bases from J, with 10 bases in between. This CDR3 comprises 14 residues. The CDR3 region is CASSDQGKQETQYF. Written as DNA, the CDR3 is TGTGCCAGCAGTGATCAGGGAAAACAAGAGACCCAGTACTTC.

The rearrangement links TRBV7-9 to TRBJ2-7; a possible D gene is TRBD2 (7 bases). Germline CDR1 SEHNR, CDR2 FQNEAQ (reference sequence). The CDR3 has 16 amino acids. Trimming stripped 4 bases from V and 2 bases from J, with 18 bases between. Here the CDR3 reads CASSSLDRGGTYEQYF. The CDR3, as DNA: TGTGCCAGCAGCTCCCTCGATAGGGGGGGCACCTACGAGCAGTACTTC.

The chain joins TRBV6-2 or TRBV6-3 to TRBJ2-7, with D tentatively TRBD1 (6 bases). This CDR3 region has 15 residues. V was trimmed by 6 bases and J by 5 bases, leaving 20 bases between them. Germline CDR1 MNHEY, CDR2 SVGEGT. CDR3 protein: CASSRSGTLKDEQYF. CDR3 DNA sequence: TGTGCCAGCAGCCGTTCCGGGACATTAAAGGACGAGCAGTACTTC.

This clone was counted between two and nine times. The V call is TRBV5-6, the J call TRBJ2-7, with 10 bases that match TRBD2. Germline CDR1 reads SGHDT; CDR2 reads YYEEEE. The junction had 6 bases not matched to a gene; V was cut back by 1 base and J by 5 bases. The CDR3 length is 15 residues. CDR3 in amino acids: CASSLKGTSDHEQYF. CDR3 DNA sequence: TGTGCCAGCAGCTTGAAAGGGACTAGCGATCACGAGCAGTACTTC.

V and J are TRBV7-6 and TRBJ2-2; no firm D call. Trimming took off 2 bases at V and 7 bases at J, with 11 bases between the two ends. CDR1 is SGHVS, CDR2 FNYEAQ, per germline. The CDR3 sequence is 14 residues long. The CDR3 is CASSLLTLGGELFF. The CDR3 DNA reads as TGTGCCAGCAGCTTATTAACCCTAGGCGGGGAGCTGTTTTTT.

The rearrangement joins TRBV10-3 to TRBJ2-7; 7 bases line up with TRBD1. Trimming at V came to 0 bases and at J to 2 bases, leaving 4 bases not matched to a gene. Germline V CDR1 and CDR2: ENHRY, SYGVKD. This CDR3 has 15 residues. The CDR3 spells CAISESGTATYEQYF. Written as DNA, the CDR3 is TGTGCCATCAGTGAGTCCGGGACAGCTACCTACGAGCAGTACTTC.

The chain recombines TRBV3-1 (or the pseudogene TRBV3-2) with TRBJ2-3; D not certain. V was clipped by 1 base and J by 0 bases, with 8 bases between them. Germline V gene lookup returns CDR1 LGHDT and CDR2 YNNKEL (reference sequence). There are 15 residues in the CDR3. This CDR3 is CASSQGSRSTDTQYF. In DNA, the CDR3 is TGTGCCAGCAGCCAAGGTTCGCGGAGCACAGATACGCAGTATTTT.

The V gene is TRBV28, the J gene TRBJ1-4; 7 positions match TRBD1. Looked up from germline, CDR1 is MDHEN and CDR2 is SYDVKM. CDR3 size: 16 residues. The J segment lost 5 bases and the V segment lost 4 bases, leaving 10 bases of the junction unmatched. CDR3 DNA: TGTGCCAGCAGTTACAGCCAGACAGGGATAAATGAAAAACTGTTTTTT. Its protein product is CASSYSQTGINEKLFF. Full variable domain (remainder filled in from reference TRBV28 and TRBJ1-4): DVKVTQSSRYLVKRTGEKVFLECVQDMDHENMFWYRQDPGLGLRLIYFSYDVKMKEKGDIPEGYSVSREKKERFSLILESASTNQTSMYLCASSYSQTGINEKLFFGSGTQLSVL.

The chain couples TRBV5-6 to TRBJ2-7; D remains ambiguous. Germline CDR1 and CDR2: SGHDT and YYEEEE. The CDR3 covers 14 residues. The ends were cut back, 2 bases at V and 5 bases at J, with 14 bases in the middle. In nucleotides, the CDR3 is TGTGCCAGCAGCTTATCACCAATCCCCCACGAGCAGTACTTC. Translated: CASSLSPIPHEQYF.

The gene calls are TRBV28 and TRBJ1-1; D unclear. V was trimmed by 6 bases and J by 3 bases, leaving 14 bases between them. Germline V CDR1 and CDR2: MDHEN, SYDVKM. The CDR3 covers 14 residues. The CDR3 sequence: CASSERPTYTEAFF. The DNA of the CDR3 is TGTGCCAGCAGCGAGAGACCGACCTACACTGAAGCTTTCTTT.

The chain uses TRBV5-1 and TRBJ2-3; 9 bases are a match to TRBD1. Germline V gene sequence: CDR1 SGHRS, CDR2 YFSETQ. The J segment lost 4 bases and the V segment lost 4 bases, leaving 7 bases of the junction unmatched. There are 15 residues in the CDR3. CDR3 amino acids: CASSIGQGRPDTQYF. The DNA of the CDR3 is TGCGCCAGCAGCATAGGACAGGGGCGGCCAGATACGCAGTATTTT.

This clone showed up just once. This CDR3 is CASSSPGGDSNQPQHF. The CDR3 coding sequence is TGTGCCAGCAGCTCCCCCGGGGGCGATAGCAATCAGCCCCAGCATTTT. The chain joins TRBV28 to TRBJ1-5, with a tentative D call TRBD1 (6 bases). CDR1 MDHEN and CDR2 SYDVKM come from the germline V gene. The CDR3 loop spans 16 amino acids. V was trimmed by 6 bases and J by 0 bases, leaving 15 bases between them.

The chain carries TRBV29-1 and TRBJ2-1, with 7 bases matching TRBD1. Germline V lookup: CDR1 SQVTM, CDR2 ANQGSEA. CDR3 length equals 16 residues. The V gene end was trimmed by 0 bases and the J gene end by 1 base; junction bases not matched to a gene: 6. The DNA of the CDR3 is TGCAGCGTTGAAGACAAGGACAGGACATCCTACAATGAGCAGTTCTTC. This sequence encodes CSVEDKDRTSYNEQFF.

The rearrangement uses TRBV28 and TRBJ1-3, with D unresolved. CDR3 length equals 13 residues. Germline V gives CDR1 MDHEN, CDR2 SYDVKM. V lost 4 bases, J lost 1 base, and 5 bases lay in between. CDR3 residues: CASSSHSGNTIYF. The CDR3 bases are TGTGCCAGCAGTTCCCATTCTGGAAACACCATATATTTT.

The table lists this clone with a count of one. The chain is built from TRBV2 and TRBJ2-5; TRBD1 matches at 9 bases. The germline gives CDR1 SNHLY, CDR2 FYNNEI. The CDR3 length is 14 residues. J gave up 3 bases and V 4 bases, and 3 bases lay outside the gene matches. In DNA, the CDR3 is TGTGCCAGCAGTGGGGACAGGGCGAAAGAGACCCAGTACTTC. It translates to CASSGDRAKETQYF.

V is TRBV19 and J is TRBJ1-5; TRBD1 matches 7 bases. After removal of 6 bases from V and 3 bases from J, the junction contained 11 bases not matched to a gene. Germline CDR1 is LNHDA and CDR2 is SQIVND (reference sequence). The CDR3 length is 16 residues. CDR3 nucleotides: TGTGCCAGTAGGGCGAGTAGGACAGGCGTCAATCAGCCCCAGCATTTT. It yields the protein CASRASRTGVNQPQHF. Full variable domain (outside the CDR3, taken from reference TRBV19 and TRBJ1-5): DGGITQSPKYLFRKEGQNVTLSCEQNLNHDAMYWYRQDPGQGLRLIYYSQIVNDFQKGDIAEGYSVSREKKESFPLTVTSAQKNPTAFYLCASRASRTGVNQPQHFGDGTRLSIL.